This section outlines one T cell receptor beta chain sequence together with its context. These data originate in a study of blood T cell repertoires in COVID-19. Study details: COVID-19 samples collected from the United States, Italy and Spain covered acute and convalescent phases. The analysed material was cDNA or gDNA that came from T cells, B-cell-depleted T cells, or PBMCs.

The germline V gene encodes CDR1 WNHNN and CDR2 SYGVQD (reference sequence). The trim removed 5 bases at V and 2 bases at J, leaving 6 bases unmatched. The CDR3 spans 15 residues. As processed by the authors: Quantification of nucleated cells was approximated via reference gene primer amplification. This table comes from immunoSEQ multiplex PCR, and its TCRdb copy is limited to in-frame clones, with some not included. V and J calls and clone size are given by that table; D and trimming were obtained from the DNA. The repertoire holds some 200,000 clones, 90% to 95% seen once, with roughly 1.2% in the top ten.

The rearrangement uses TRBV10-1 and TRBJ2-3, with 8 bases aligning to TRBD2. Sequences were obtained from peripheral blood. The clonotype comes from a man aged 30 to 39 with acute or convalescent COVID-19. CDR3 sequence reads: CASSWSGGPTDTQYF. CDR3 coding DNA: TGCGCCAGCAGTTGGAGCGGGGGACCCACAGATACGCAGTATTTT.